A selection of T cell receptor beta chains follows, all from one sample in a study of neurological immune-mediated disorders. A single record per CDR3 protein comes from TCRdb applying MiXCR to the 5' RACE reads. The sample lists roughly 47,000 distinct CDR3 sequences; roughly 4% were seen once. Sequencing was performed on PBMCs. These receptors came from a woman aged 60-75 years with multiple sclerosis. Both conserved end residues are part of each CDR3. The D gene is left open where the match is weak. For some rows the clone size is stated as once, few or many, or as a class when expanded; others skip it.

clone_size: many
j_call: TRBJ2-7
d_call: NA
cdr3_length: 14
v_call: TRBV20-1
cdr3_nt: TGCAGTGCTGCAACAGGGAGGGAACCCTACGAGCAGTACTTC
cdr3_aa: CSAATGREPYEQYF

clone_size: NA
j_call: TRBJ2-2
d_call: TRBD2
cdr3_length: 15
v_call: TRBV12-5
cdr3_nt: TGTGCTAGTGGTGGACCTAGCGGGAACACCGGGGAGCTGTTTTTT
cdr3_aa: CASGGPSGNTGELFF

clone_size: many
j_call: TRBJ2-5
d_call: NA
cdr3_length: 14
v_call: TRBV4-3
cdr3_nt: TGCGCCAGCAGCCAAGTTGACTACCAAGAGACCCAGTACTTC
cdr3_aa: CASSQVDYQETQYF

clone_size: many
j_call: TRBJ1-1
d_call: NA
cdr3_length: 16
v_call: TRBV5-4
cdr3_nt: TGTGCCAGCAGCTTTGGACGGATTGATATGAACACTGAAGCTTTCTTT
cdr3_aa: CASSFGRIDMNTEAFF

clone_size: many
j_call: TRBJ1-1
d_call: TRBD1
cdr3_length: 14
v_call: TRBV28
cdr3_nt: TGTGCCAGCAGCCTACAGGGGTTGGGCACTGAAGCTTTCTTT
cdr3_aa: CASSLQGLGTEAFF

clone_size: many
j_call: TRBJ1-4
d_call: TRBD1
cdr3_length: 13
v_call: TRBV12-3/TRBV12-4
cdr3_nt: TGTGCCAGCAGTGGACAGGGCGATGAAAAACTGTTTTTT
cdr3_aa: CASSGQGDEKLFF

clone_size: NA
j_call: TRBJ2-3
d_call: NA
cdr3_length: 15
v_call: TRBV7-2
cdr3_nt: TGTGCCAGCAGCTTAGTCTTGTTTCCCGCAGATACGCAGTATTTT
cdr3_aa: CASSLVLFPADTQYF

clone_size: NA
j_call: TRBJ2-2
d_call: NA
cdr3_length: 13
v_call: TRBV7-2
cdr3_nt: TGTGCCAGCAGCTTTCGGGGGCCCGGGGAGCTGTTTTTT
cdr3_aa: CASSFRGPGELFF

clone_size: many
j_call: TRBJ2-4
d_call: NA
cdr3_length: 13
v_call: TRBV20-1
cdr3_nt: TGCAGTGCAGCCCGTTCCCTACAGACCATTCAGTACTTC
cdr3_aa: CSAARSLQTIQYF

clone_size: many
j_call: TRBJ2-1
d_call: NA
cdr3_length: 13
v_call: TRBV20-1
cdr3_nt: TGCAGTGCTAGCCGGGGGAGAGGGGCCCAGCAGTTCTTC
cdr3_aa: CSASRGRGAQQFF

clone_size: many
j_call: TRBJ1-1
d_call: TRBD1
cdr3_length: 13
v_call: TRBV4-1
cdr3_nt: TGCGCCAGCAGCGCAGGGGGGAAAACTGAAGCTTTCTTT
cdr3_aa: CASSAGGKTEAFF

clone_size: many
j_call: TRBJ1-2
d_call: NA
cdr3_length: 13
v_call: TRBV20-1
cdr3_nt: TGCAGTGCTCCGGGCGGACTTAACTATGGCTACACCTTC
cdr3_aa: CSAPGGLNYGYTF

clone_size: many
j_call: TRBJ2-1
d_call: NA
cdr3_length: 13
v_call: TRBV11-2
cdr3_nt: TGTGCCAGCAGCGTAGTAGCGTACAATGAGCAGTTCTTC
cdr3_aa: CASSVVAYNEQFF

clone_size: many
j_call: TRBJ1-1
d_call: TRBD1
cdr3_length: 14
v_call: TRBV20-1
cdr3_nt: TGCAGTGCTAGCCCCACCACAGGGGACACTGAAGCTTTCTTT
cdr3_aa: CSASPTTGDTEAFF

clone_size: many
j_call: TRBJ2-2
d_call: TRBD2
cdr3_length: 16
v_call: TRBV18
cdr3_nt: TGTGCCAGCTCACCACCAATTAGCGGGGCCACCGGGGAGCTGTTTTTT
cdr3_aa: CASSPPISGATGELFF

clone_size: many
j_call: TRBJ1-1
d_call: TRBD1
cdr3_length: 13
v_call: TRBV20-1
cdr3_nt: TGCAGTGCTGGGGACAGGGGAGACACTGAAGCTTTCTTT
cdr3_aa: CSAGDRGDTEAFF

clone_size: many
j_call: TRBJ2-2
d_call: NA
cdr3_length: 14
v_call: TRBV29-1
cdr3_nt: TGCAGCGTTTTCTCACCCGCGAACACCGGGGAGCTGTTTTTT
cdr3_aa: CSVFSPANTGELFF

clone_size: many
j_call: TRBJ1-1
d_call: NA
cdr3_length: 10
v_call: TRBV29-1
cdr3_nt: TGCAGCGTTTCTATTATTGAAGCTTTCTTT
cdr3_aa: CSVSIIEAFF

clone_size: many
j_call: TRBJ1-5
d_call: TRBD1
cdr3_length: 14
v_call: TRBV2
cdr3_nt: TGTGCCAGCAGTGCGGACAGGGGGTATCAGCCCCAGCATTTT
cdr3_aa: CASSADRGYQPQHF

clone_size: many
j_call: TRBJ2-5
d_call: NA
cdr3_length: 14
v_call: TRBV3-1
cdr3_nt: TGTGCCAGCAGCCAAGAGGGCACCCAAGAGACCCAGTACTTC
cdr3_aa: CASSQEGTQETQYF

clone_size: many
j_call: TRBJ2-4
d_call: NA
cdr3_length: 12
v_call: TRBV29-1
cdr3_nt: TGCAGCGTTATAGGGGCCAAAAACATTCAGTACTTC
cdr3_aa: CSVIGAKNIQYF

clone_size: NA
j_call: TRBJ1-1
d_call: NA
cdr3_length: 13
v_call: TRBV7-9
cdr3_nt: TGTGCCAGCAGCTTTATTTTAGGGGAGGAAGCTTTCTTT
cdr3_aa: CASSFILGEEAFF

clone_size: many
j_call: TRBJ1-4
d_call: NA
cdr3_length: 16
v_call: TRBV20-1
cdr3_nt: TGCAGTGCTAGACTCCCTACGGGGGCTGGTAATGAAAAACTGTTTTTT
cdr3_aa: CSARLPTGAGNEKLFF

clone_size: many
j_call: TRBJ2-3
d_call: TRBD2
cdr3_length: 15
v_call: TRBV4-3
cdr3_nt: TGCGCCAGCAGCCTTAATAGCGGGGGCCACGAAGAGCAGTATTTT
cdr3_aa: CASSLNSGGHEEQYF

clone_size: many
j_call: TRBJ1-1
d_call: NA
cdr3_length: 15
v_call: TRBV7-2
cdr3_nt: TGTGCCAGCAGCTTAGGTGGGGAGGAGAACACTGAAGCTTTCTTT
cdr3_aa: CASSLGGEENTEAFF

clone_size: many
j_call: TRBJ2-5
d_call: NA
cdr3_length: 14
v_call: TRBV28
cdr3_nt: TGTGCCAGCACCCCAAAAGGGGGGAGGGAGACCCAGTACTTC
cdr3_aa: CASTPKGGRETQYF

clone_size: many
j_call: TRBJ1-5
d_call: NA
cdr3_length: 16
v_call: TRBV20-1
cdr3_nt: TGCAGTGCTAGAGCGGTGGAGGGGGTAGGCAATCAGCCCCAGCATTTT
cdr3_aa: CSARAVEGVGNQPQHF

clone_size: many
j_call: TRBJ2-1
d_call: TRBD2
cdr3_length: 13
v_call: TRBV13
cdr3_nt: TGTGCCAGCACCAGGACTAGTTATGATGAGCAGTTCTTC
cdr3_aa: CASTRTSYDEQFF

clone_size: many
j_call: TRBJ2-7
d_call: NA
cdr3_length: 16
v_call: TRBV10-3
cdr3_nt: TGTGCCATCAGGTACGGGTCCCTGACCCCCGCCTACGAGCAGTACTTC
cdr3_aa: CAIRYGSLTPAYEQYF

clone_size: many
j_call: TRBJ2-3
d_call: TRBD1
cdr3_length: 13
v_call: TRBV29-1
cdr3_nt: TGCAGCGGGGACAGCGAGGGTAGGGATACGCAGTATTTT
cdr3_aa: CSGDSEGRDTQYF

clone_size: many
j_call: TRBJ2-3
d_call: NA
cdr3_length: 13
v_call: TRBV7-2
cdr3_nt: TGTGCCAGCAGCTTACCGAGCACAGATACGCAGTATTTT
cdr3_aa: CASSLPSTDTQYF

clone_size: many
j_call: TRBJ1-2
d_call: NA
cdr3_length: 15
v_call: TRBV3-1
cdr3_nt: TGTGCCAGCAGCCAGGGCTCGACAGAGAACTATGGCTACACCTTC
cdr3_aa: CASSQGSTENYGYTF

clone_size: few
j_call: TRBJ1-5
d_call: NA
cdr3_length: 14
v_call: TRBV2
cdr3_nt: TGTGCCAGCGCGGAACTTGGAGTAGGTCAGCCCCAGCATTTT
cdr3_aa: CASAELGVGQPQHF

clone_size: many
j_call: TRBJ1-2
d_call: NA
cdr3_length: 13
v_call: TRBV5-1
cdr3_nt: TGCGCCAGCAGCTTGGACGGGAGGATTGGCTACACCTTC
cdr3_aa: CASSLDGRIGYTF

clone_size: NA
j_call: TRBJ2-7
d_call: NA
cdr3_length: 13
v_call: TRBV7-2
cdr3_nt: TGTGCCAGCAGCCCCACCCTTGTCGGCGGTGAGTCCTTC
cdr3_aa: CASSPTLVGGESF

clone_size: NA
j_call: TRBJ1-2
d_call: NA
cdr3_length: 14
v_call: TRBV3-1
cdr3_nt: TGTGTCAGCAGCCAAGAGCCCAAATGGTATGGCTACACCTTC
cdr3_aa: CVSSQEPKWYGYTF

clone_size: NA
j_call: TRBJ1-1
d_call: NA
cdr3_length: 14
v_call: TRBV6-6
cdr3_nt: TGTGTCAGCAGCCAGGGACGGATGAACACTGAAGCTTTCTTT
cdr3_aa: CVSSQGRMNTEAFF

clone_size: many
j_call: TRBJ1-5
d_call: NA
cdr3_length: 15
v_call: TRBV20-1
cdr3_nt: TGCAGTGCTAGGCAAACGGGGGCGAATAATCAGCCCCAGCATTTT
cdr3_aa: CSARQTGANNQPQHF

clone_size: few
j_call: TRBJ2-2
d_call: NA
cdr3_length: 14
v_call: TRBV7-2
cdr3_nt: TGTGCCAGCAGCTTAGAGGAGTCGGGGCCTGAGCTGTTTTTT
cdr3_aa: CASSLEESGPELFF

clone_size: few
j_call: TRBJ1-2
d_call: NA
cdr3_length: 12
v_call: TRBV12-3/TRBV12-4
cdr3_nt: TGTGCCAGCAGTTTAGGGATGTATGGCTACACCTTC
cdr3_aa: CASSLGMYGYTF

clone_size: many
j_call: TRBJ2-1
d_call: TRBD1
cdr3_length: 15
v_call: TRBV25-1
cdr3_nt: TGTGCCAGCAGTGACGCCGGGACAGAATACAATGAGCAGTTCTTC
cdr3_aa: CASSDAGTEYNEQFF

clone_size: many
j_call: TRBJ2-1
d_call: NA
cdr3_length: 15
v_call: TRBV10-3
cdr3_nt: TGTGCCATCGGATCAGGAGGTAGCTCCTACAATGAGCAGTTCTTC
cdr3_aa: CAIGSGGSSYNEQFF

clone_size: many
j_call: TRBJ2-1
d_call: NA
cdr3_length: 14
v_call: TRBV20-1
cdr3_nt: TGCAGTGCACGGCGGATTTCACCCTACAATGAGCAGTTCTTC
cdr3_aa: CSARRISPYNEQFF

clone_size: many
j_call: TRBJ1-2
d_call: TRBD1
cdr3_length: 16
v_call: TRBV7-2
cdr3_nt: TGTGCCAGCAGCTTGGGACAGGGGGCCGCGGGCTATGGCTACACCTTC
cdr3_aa: CASSLGQGAAGYGYTF

clone_size: few
j_call: TRBJ1-6
d_call: NA
cdr3_length: 13
v_call: TRBV12-3/TRBV12-4
cdr3_nt: TGTGCCAGCATCAGCAGACTCAATTCACCCCTCCACTTT
cdr3_aa: CASISRLNSPLHF

clone_size: many
j_call: TRBJ1-5
d_call: TRBD1
cdr3_length: 15
v_call: TRBV12-3/TRBV12-4
cdr3_nt: TGTGCCAGCAGTTTGGAACAGGGGGCGGGTCAGCCCCAGCATTTT
cdr3_aa: CASSLEQGAGQPQHF

clone_size: many
j_call: TRBJ2-1
d_call: TRBD2
cdr3_length: 14
v_call: TRBV2
cdr3_nt: TGTGCCAGCACCAGGACTAGCGGGAGAAGTGAGCAGTTCTTC
cdr3_aa: CASTRTSGRSEQFF

clone_size: many
j_call: TRBJ1-1
d_call: NA
cdr3_length: 17
v_call: TRBV5-6
cdr3_nt: TGTGCCAGCAGCTACGAGATTAACAGGGTCTTCGGCACTGAAGCTTTCTTT
cdr3_aa: CASSYEINRVFGTEAFF

clone_size: NA
j_call: TRBJ2-2
d_call: TRBD1
cdr3_length: 16
v_call: TRBV5-6
cdr3_nt: TGTGCCAGCAGCAGTACAGGGGGCGCTTCTTCCGGGGAGCTGTTTTTT
cdr3_aa: CASSSTGGASSGELFF

clone_size: many
j_call: TRBJ1-4
d_call: NA
cdr3_length: 13
v_call: TRBV27
cdr3_nt: TGTGCCAGCCTCCCCCCCCGGGATGAAAAACTGTTTTTT
cdr3_aa: CASLPPRDEKLFF

clone_size: many
j_call: TRBJ1-1
d_call: NA
cdr3_length: 16
v_call: TRBV11-1
cdr3_nt: TGTGCCAGCAGCCACTGGGGGGTGAATCCGAACACTGAAGCTTTCTTT
cdr3_aa: CASSHWGVNPNTEAFF

clone_size: few
j_call: TRBJ1-2
d_call: NA
cdr3_length: 14
v_call: TRBV4-2
cdr3_nt: TGTGCCAGCAGCCAAAACCGGGGGGACTATGGCTACACCTTC
cdr3_aa: CASSQNRGDYGYTF

clone_size: many
j_call: TRBJ1-5
d_call: NA
cdr3_length: 16
v_call: TRBV5-5
cdr3_nt: TGTGCCAGCAGCTCCATCCCCCGGCAGCGCAATCAGCCCCAGCATTTT
cdr3_aa: CASSSIPRQRNQPQHF

clone_size: many
j_call: TRBJ1-1
d_call: NA
cdr3_length: 13
v_call: TRBV20-1
cdr3_nt: TGCAGTGCTAGACAGGGAGGGGGAACTGAAGCTTTCTTT
cdr3_aa: CSARQGGGTEAFF